These 21 T cell receptor beta chains share one sample of origin, sequenced in a study of T-cell reconstitution after alpha-beta-depleted transplantation in children. TCRbeta library construction was performed incorporating unique molecular identifiers. MiXCR, applied by TCRdb to the PCR reads, yields one record per CDR3 protein. Among approximately 500,000 distinct CDR3 sequences, roughly a tenth were seen once, and the ten largest hold around 2%. The sequencing used PBMCs, collected before TCRalphabeta/CD19-depleted stem cell transplant. The receptors originated from a child aged 2-15 years with inherited bone marrow failure, due to receive a stem cell transplant.

This clonotype was observed at least ten times. The V and J genes are TRBV27 and TRBJ1-6; D gene uncertain. Germline lookup yields CDR1 MNHEY and CDR2 SMNVEV (reference sequence). The CDR3 sequence is 16 residues long. Trimming took 3 bases from V and 8 from J, leaving 17 bases between them. The CDR3 here is CASSFSPGPEDSPLHF. The CDR3 DNA sequence: TGTGCCAGCAGTTTTTCTCCAGGCCCCGAAGATTCACCCCTCCACTTT.

This clonotype came up a few times. The V call is TRBV11-2, the J call TRBJ2-1; the match to TRBD2 covers 10 bases. V lost 1 base to trimming and J lost 8 bases; unmatched junction nucleotides: 8. CDR3 length: 16 amino acids. Germline V lookup: CDR1 SGHAT, CDR2 FQNNGV. The CDR3 sequence is CASSLGGASGSDEQFF. CDR3 DNA: TGTGCCAGCAGCTTAGGGGGGGCTAGCGGGAGTGATGAGCAGTTCTTC.

This clonotype was observed at least ten times. The CDR3 DNA reads TGTGCCTGGAGTGAAGGGCCCCCTGGCTCCTACAATGAGCAGTTCTTC. Translated: CAWSEGPPGSYNEQFF. The chain combines TRBV30 with TRBJ2-1; D ambiguous. Germline V gene lookup returns CDR1 GTSNPN and CDR2 SVGIG (reference sequence). The V gene lost 1 base and the J gene lost 0 bases, with 13 bases spanning the gap. The CDR3 extends over 16 amino acids.

The CDR3: CATSDPRGRDSGMYF. For the CDR3, the DNA is TGTGCCACCAGTGATCCTAGGGGTAGAGACAGCGGGATGTACTTC. The V call is TRBV24-1, the J call TRBJ2-5, with TRBD2 matching 7 bases. From germline, CDR1 is KGHDR and CDR2 SFDVKD. With 3 bases clipped from V and 13 bases from J, the junction kept 16 bases outside the gene matches. The CDR3 loop spans 15 amino acids.

The V gene is TRBV9, the J gene TRBJ2-1; D remains unclear. The V gene lost 0 bases and the J gene lost 0 bases, with 10 bases spanning the gap. Germline CDR1 SGDLS, CDR2 YYNGEE. The CDR3 runs to 16 residues. The CDR3 loop is CASSVAVLDSYNEQFF. The CDR3 DNA reads as TGTGCCAGCAGCGTAGCTGTATTAGACTCCTACAATGAGCAGTTCTTC.

The gene calls are TRBV4-1 and TRBJ2-2, with TRBD2 matching over 8 bases. Germline CDR1 is MGHRA and CDR2 is YSYEKL. The CDR3 is 19 amino acids. V was pared by 1 base and J by 4 bases, with 14 bases of the junction left unmatched. For the CDR3, the DNA is TGCGCCAGCAGCCAAGGGTTAGCGGGACTGCGCATAGGCACCGGGGAGCTGTTTTTT. Translating it yields CASSQGLAGLRIGTGELFF.

This clonotype was found many times. The genes are TRBV20-1 and TRBJ2-3; D perhaps matches TRBD2 (6 bases). Germline lookup yields CDR1 DFQATT and CDR2 SNEGSKA (reference sequence). This CDR3 has 15 residues. V lost 5 bases and J lost 6, with 21 bases in between. The CDR3 DNA reads TGCAGTGCTGGGACCCGGGACTTGGGAATGGATACGCAGTATTTT. Protein sequence: CSAGTRDLGMDTQYF.

In its sample, this clonotype was seen many times. This rearrangement joins TRBV28 to TRBJ2-7, with unresolved D. Germline CDR1 and CDR2: MDHEN and SYDVKM. Trimming took off 3 bases at V and 4 bases at J, with 19 bases between the two ends. This CDR3 contains 16 residues. CDR3 loop: CASSFPPPERPYEQYF. The CDR3 DNA sequence: TGTGCCAGCAGTTTCCCCCCCCCAGAAAGACCTTACGAGCAGTACTTC.

At least ten counts were recorded for this clonotype. V and J are TRBV7-9 and TRBJ2-1; 8 bases line up with TRBD2. Unmatched junction bases numbered 8, after V lost 5 bases and J lost 5 bases. The CDR3 loop spans 15 amino acids. Germline CDR1 and CDR2: SEHNR and FQNEAQ (reference sequence). CDR3 in amino acids: CASSLTSGTDNEQFF. The CDR3 coding sequence is TGTGCCAGCAGCCTTACTAGCGGCACAGACAATGAGCAGTTCTTC. Complete variable domain (other parts from reference TRBV7-9 and TRBJ2-1): DTGVSQNPRHKITKRGQNVTFRCDPISEHNRLYWYRQTLGQGPEFLTYFQNEAQLEKSRLLSDRFSAERPKGSFSTLEIQRTEQGDSAMYLCASSLTSGTDNEQFFGPGTRLTVL.

This clonotype has at least ten counts. V and J are TRBV12-3 or TRBV12-4 and TRBJ2-7; TRBD1 agrees at 9 bases. V gave up 5 bases and J gave up 4 bases; unmatched junction bases: 9. The CDR3 loop spans 15 amino acids. For the CDR3, the DNA is TGTGCCAGCAGTCTACCCGGGACAGGGAATTACGAGCAGTACTTC. Its protein is CASSLPGTGNYEQYF.

This clonotype appeared many times. V is TRBV4-1 and J is TRBJ2-1; 14 bases match TRBD2. The CDR3 is 18 residues long. V was clipped by 4 bases and J by 3 bases; unmatched bases: 8. Per germline, CDR1 MGHRA and CDR2 YSYEKL. The CDR3 loop is CASSPGLAGGRNYNEQFF. The CDR3 nucleotides are TGCGCCAGCAGCCCCGGACTAGCGGGAGGTAGGAACTACAATGAGCAGTTCTTC.

The sample holds a few counts of this clonotype. The chain has TRBV4-2 and TRBJ2-1, with D uncertain. The V and J ends lost 3 bases and 0 bases respectively, with 12 bases between them. Germline V CDR1 and CDR2: LGHNA, YNFKEQ. This CDR3 is 16 amino acids long. The DNA of the CDR3 is TGTGCCAGCAGCCAGGGGATTCCCAGCTCCTACAATGAGCAGTTCTTC. It yields the protein CASSQGIPSSYNEQFF.

This clonotype was counted a few times. The chain couples TRBV15 to TRBJ2-1, with 7 bases matching TRBD2. The trim removed 0 bases at V and 2 bases at J, leaving 7 bases unmatched. The CDR3 consists of 17 residues. The germline V gene encodes CDR1 LNHNV and CDR2 YYDKDF (reference sequence). The CDR3 DNA reads as TGTGCCACCAGCAGAGATCGCGGGAGACCTCCCTACAATGAGCAGTTCTTC. This codes for CATSRDRGRPPYNEQFF.

This clonotype was detected ten times or more. The chain joins TRBV4-3 to TRBJ1-2, with D possibly TRBD1 on 6 matching bases. Between the trimmed V and J ends, which lost 0 bases and 1 base, there was a span of 24 bases. The CDR3 is made up of 20 amino acids. Germline CDR1 and CDR2: LGHNA and YSLEER. The CDR3 region has the DNA TGCGCCAGCAGCCAAGAGTCCCATTGGGGGGCAGGGGATATTAACTATGGCTACACCTTC. Encoded protein: CASSQESHWGAGDINYGYTF.

Ten or more counts support this clonotype. The rearrangement links TRBV11-2 to TRBJ2-5; D gene uncertain. Germline CDR1 and CDR2: SGHAT and FQNNGV. CDR3 length: 13 residues. The V end was cut by 3 bases, the J end by 0 bases, with 5 bases between. Here the CDR3 DNA reads TGTGCCAGCAGCTTCAGCCACCAAGAGACCCAGTACTTC. As protein: CASSFSHQETQYF.

This clonotype was seen many times. The chain has TRBV29-1 and TRBJ1-3; D gene ambiguous. Trimming removed 5 bases at V and 0 bases at J, with 11 bases between. The germline gives CDR1 SQVTM, CDR2 ANQGSEA. The CDR3 is 14 residues long. The CDR3 sequence: CSVIGANSGNTIYF. The CDR3, as DNA: TGCAGCGTTATTGGAGCCAACTCTGGAAACACCATATATTTT.

This clonotype was detected many times. The chain couples TRBV27 to TRBJ2-1, with 8 bases fitting TRBD2. Germline V lookup: CDR1 MNHEY, CDR2 SMNVEV (reference sequence). V lost 4 bases to trimming and J lost 6 bases; unmatched junction nucleotides: 5. The CDR3 has 14 amino acids. The CDR3: CASSSTSGVNEQFF. CDR3 bases: TGTGCCAGCAGTTCCACTAGCGGCGTCAATGAGCAGTTCTTC.

At least ten counts were recorded for this clonotype. The chain is built from TRBV4-2 and TRBJ1-4; TRBD1 might be the D (5 bases). V shed 3 bases and J shed 5 bases, with 10 bases lying between them. In germline, CDR1 is LGHNA, CDR2 YNFKEQ. The CDR3 spans 14 residues. This CDR3 reads CASSQVRENEKLFF. CDR3 bases: TGTGCCAGCAGCCAGGTCAGGGAGAATGAAAAACTGTTTTTT.

The rearrangement links TRBV19 to TRBJ1-5, with D maybe TRBD1 (5 bases). Germline V gene lookup returns CDR1 LNHDA and CDR2 SQIVND (reference sequence). The CDR3 is 16 residues long. Deletions cut 3 bases from V and 1 base from J, with 13 bases between. CDR3 coding DNA: TGTGCCAGTAGTATCTTCGAGGGGCACAGCAATCAGCCCCAGCATTTT. It yields the protein CASSIFEGHSNQPQHF.

This clonotype was counted at least ten times. The rearrangement links TRBV4-3 to TRBJ2-1, with 7 bases matching TRBD2. The germline gives CDR1 LGHNA, CDR2 YSLEER. The CDR3 sequence is 17 residues long. The trim removed 3 bases at V and 3 bases at J, leaving 11 bases unmatched. In nucleotides, the CDR3 is TGCGCCAGCAGCCAGTACCCCACTAGCGTGGACTACAATGAGCAGTTCTTC. It yields the protein CASSQYPTSVDYNEQFF.

The chain joins TRBV6-1 to TRBJ1-1; D unclear. Germline V lookup: CDR1 MNHNS, CDR2 SASEGT. The CDR3 consists of 14 residues. Trimming took off 7 bases at V and 5 bases at J, with 17 bases between the two ends. CDR3 sequence reads: CASTPRGGETEAFF. The CDR3 nucleotides are TGTGCCAGCACCCCAAGAGGTGGGGAAACTGAAGCTTTCTTT.